The present entry profiles one T cell receptor beta chain with its context. Its specificity is unknown. This sample is part of a study of T-cell memory formation after mild COVID-19. Study-level findings and limits: CD4+ bias marked clones expanding day 15 to 37, unlike balanced contracting clones.

Germline CDR1 MGHRA, CDR2 YSYEKL. V lost 2 bases to trimming and J lost 4 bases, with 12 bases between them. The CDR3 has 15 residues. TCRdb redid the calling of the 5' RACE reads with MiXCR, one entry per CDR3 protein. The sample holds about 350,000 distinct CDR3 sequences, around 27% seen once. This TCR came from an adult woman who had mild COVID-19 (a few samples of this study predate the infection). Cell type and time point are not known. V gene TRBV4-1 combines with J gene TRBJ2-1, with D possibly being TRBD1 or TRBD2 (5 bases each). Sequencing was done on a sample of PBMCs or a T cell subset sorted from them (not recorded which). The CDR3 reads CASSQYGTAYNEQFF. In DNA, the CDR3 is TGCGCCAGCAGCCAATACGGGACGGCTTACAATGAGCAGTTCTTC.